The entry below describes one TCR beta chain. No antigen is known for it. The CDR3 totals 13 residues. Per the germline V gene, CDR1 is GTSNPN and CDR2 is SVGIG (reference sequence). Between the trimmed V and J ends, which lost 1 base and 7 bases, there was a span of 13 bases. Both 60 Vbeta primers and 13 Jbeta primers went into the PCR. Produced via immunoSEQ multiplex PCR; TCRdb's table is partial and in-frame only. The data hold about 240,000 clones, with 82% observed a single time. This entry is derived from a study of cytomegalovirus exposure and HLA in healthy donors. Study conclusions and caveats: The authors assumed roughly uniform sequencing depth across donors for presence/absence analyses. A previous analysis found most TCR beta V segments productive roughly 87% or roughly 30% of the time.

Sequencing used PBMCs. The chain uses TRBV30 and TRBJ1-1; D remains unclear. The source of this sequence is a woman between 35 and 50 years old in good health and CMV-seropositive. The DNA for the CDR3 is TGTGCCTGGAGTGCCCTCGGCGGGGTTGAAGCTTTCTTT. Residues: CAWSALGGVEAFF. The full variable domain, rest sourced from reference TRBV30 and TRBJ1-1, is SQTIHQWPATLVQPVGSPLSLECTVEGTSNPNLYWYRQAAGRGLQLLFYSVGIGQISSEVPQNLSASRPQDRQFILSSKKLLLSDSGFYLCAWSALGGVEAFFGQGTRLTVV.